This T cell receptor (beta chain) was profiled in a study of blood T cell repertoires in COVID-19. The wider study: Either two negative PCRs, clearance, or symptom resolution qualified Cohort 3 donors as recovered. Samples taken during acute and convalescent COVID-19 were collected in the United States, Italy and Spain. Sample material is recorded as cDNA or gDNA derived from T cells, B-cell-depleted T cells, or PBMCs.

Original processing notes: The assay estimated nucleated cells by amplifying reference gene primers. The protocol was immunoSEQ multiplex PCR, while the TCRdb copy is restricted to in-frame clones and leaves out a portion. V and J calls and clone size are those listed in that table; D and trimming were worked out from the DNA. The sample gives around 360,000 clones, 87% of which show up once; 1.5% to 2% is in the top ten. Concerning this clone itself: Other DNA sequences in this sample translate to the same CDR3.

The source of this sequence is a man aged 35 to 55 in a cohort exposed to, infected with or recovered from COVID-19 (not recorded which). Input material: PBMCs or T cells enriched from blood (not recorded which).

CDR3 amino acids: CASSRDSSSYNEQFF. In DNA form, the CDR3 reads TGTGCCAGCAGCCGAGACAGCAGCTCCTACAATGAGCAGTTCTTC. This chain joins TRBV5-4 and TRBJ2-1, with D perhaps matching TRBD1 (5 bases). Trimming left V 4 bases short and J 0 bases short, with 11 bases between. Germline CDR1 is SGHNT and CDR2 is YYREEE (reference sequence). This CDR3 contains 15 residues.